Listed here is a single T cell receptor (beta chain). Patients at the Seattle site were enrolled during active infection and followed longitudinally. The CDR3 consists of 16 residues. Germline V lookup: CDR1 LGHNA, CDR2 YNFKEQ. Trimming left V 1 base short and J 0 bases short, with 13 bases between. As handled by the study authors: Reference gene primer amplification in the assay estimated nucleated cell counts. Some clones are missing from TCRdb's copy, which holds only in-frame ones; the method was immunoSEQ multiplex PCR. That table furnishes V, J and clone size, whereas the DNA furnished D and trimming. The sample consists of approximately 63,000 clones, around 87% of them appearing once. This sample stems from a study of blood T cell repertoires in COVID-19. Across the study: Both acute and convalescent COVID-19 samples were obtained from the United States, Italy and Spain. PBMCs, B-cell-depleted T cells, or T cells were the source of the cDNA or gDNA that made up the material.

The sequenced sample was peripheral blood. The source of this sequence is an older woman with COVID-19, enrolled during active disease. This chain uses TRBV4-2 with TRBJ2-7; D may be TRBD1 (7 bases). CDR3 in amino acids: CASSQAPQGGSYEQYF. The CDR3 bases are TGTGCCAGCAGCCAAGCCCCCCAGGGGGGCTCCTACGAGCAGTACTTC.